A selection of T cell receptor beta chains follows, all from one sample in a study of cytotoxic CD8 clonotypes in ibrutinib-treated CLL. Profiled with immunoSEQ multiplex PCR; TCRdb holds only in-frame clones, not every one. The repertoire holds about 50,000 clones, with less than 85% as singletons. The specimen comprised PBMCs, sampled after 24 months of ibrutinib treatment. Source of these receptors: a human donor with chronic lymphocytic leukemia. Each CDR3 is given without its conserved first and last residue. Expanded clones get a size class; other rows say once, few or many, or leave the size out.

TRBV19,few,TRBJ2-1,ASSRSGSLNEQF
TRBV19,.,TRBJ1-1,ASSTTGRNTEAF
TRBV28,.,TRBJ2-7,ASSLSGYEQY
TRBV5-6,.,TRBJ2-5,ASFSQGARETQY
TRBV6-1,once,TRBJ2-6,ASSLSGANVLT
TRBV28,.,TRBJ1-1,ASRGPMNTEAF
TRBV19,.,TRBJ2-2,ASSIRGASTGELF
TRBV2,.,TRBJ2-5,ASTLQATQY
TRBV11-2,.,TRBJ2-1,ASSLETGQQF
TRBV7-3,.,TRBJ2-5,ASSLAATQGMETQY
TRBV9,.,TRBJ2-3,ASSSRTGGIDTQY
TRBV7-9,.,TRBJ2-3,ASSLGSTGVSTDTQY
TRBV5-8,once,TRBJ2-7,ASTSRGRSYEQY
TRBV11-2,.,TRBJ2-1,ASSSPRFHNEQF
TRBV5-1,.,TRBJ1-4,ASSLTPVSSGLGQGNEKLF
TRBV18,.,TRBJ2-1,ASSPMTGGAYNEQF
TRBV2,.,TRBJ2-1,ASKQVLLREQF
TRBV7-3,.,TRBJ2-5,ASSSSGRGQETQY
TRBV27,.,TRBJ2-2,ASSLIVPGLGELF
TRBV5-8,.,TRBJ2-1,ASSWLRRADEQF
TRBV11-2,.,TRBJ2-7,ASSLGDSAYEQY
TRBV5-8,.,TRBJ1-2,ALHSGGPGGYT
TRBV9,.,TRBJ2-3,ASSVGGYGYSTDTQY
TRBV30,.,TRBJ1-2,AWSRDTGYGYT
TRBV6-1,few,TRBJ1-2,ASSEVGGAGNGYT
TRBV7-9,.,TRBJ1-4,ASSLLGLQLF
TRBV25-1,.,TRBJ2-6,ASSEYGSGANVLT
TRBV5-1,.,TRBJ2-3,ASSLATGGMDTQY
TRBV18,once,TRBJ2-1,ASSPPRGSSGNEQF
TRBV27,.,TRBJ2-7,ASTKGTSGLGLAGGYGEQY
TRBV10-3,.,TRBJ2-7,AISEGLAGGNAYEQY
TRBV28,.,TRBJ2-3,ASSLSGQGADTQY
TRBV11-2,.,TRBJ1-3,ASSLVGQQHLGNTIY
TRBV30,.,TRBJ2-5,AWSVQRLETQY
TRBV2,.,TRBJ2-2,ASSQVTGELF
TRBV7-2,.,TRBJ2-3,ASSQAGYTTDTQY
TRBV5-5,.,TRBJ2-1,ASSFGTGGLNEQF
TRBV6-5,.,TRBJ2-1,ASSSRGISYNEQF